Listed below are T cell receptor beta chains from one sample, sequenced in a study of T cells in Graves' hyperthyroidism and ophthalmopathy. TCRdb passed the multiplex PCR reads through MiXCR, listing each CDR3 protein once. This sample has hundreds of thousands of distinct CDR3 sequences, with 38% found just once. Sequencing used blood. The receptors originated from a man aged 18-30 years with Graves' hyperthyroidism. Both conserved end residues are part of each CDR3. A D gene is named only where the DNA matches it firmly. Size is stated for part of the rows, as once, few or many counts, or as a class when the clone is expanded.

V,D,J,size,DNA,CDR3
TRBV10-3,-,TRBJ2-6,once,TGTGCCAGCAGTTACTCTTTCGGCAGGGCGAACTCTGGGGCCAACGTCCTGACTTTC,CASSYSFGRANSGANVLTF
TRBV4-1,TRBD1,TRBJ1-1,few,TGCGCCAGCAGCCCCTTCGACAGGGTCCATGAAGCTTTCTTT,CASSPFDRVHEAFF
TRBV19,-,TRBJ2-2,-,TGTGCCAGTAGTATTGGCAGGAGGTCCGCCGGGGAGCTGTTTTTT,CASSIGRRSAGELFF
TRBV25-1,-,TRBJ2-3,few,TGTGCCAGCAGTGAGAGGCGGGGCACAGATACGCAGTATTTT,CASSERRGTDTQYF
TRBV14,TRBD1,TRBJ2-7,few,TGTGCCAGCAGCCAAGGCCCGTCGACAGGGGCCTACGAGCAGTACTTC,CASSQGPSTGAYEQYF
TRBV9,-,TRBJ2-6,-,TGTGCCAGCAGTGAAGTACGGGACCTCCTCGGAGCCAACGTCCTGACTTTC,CASSEVRDLLGANVLTF
TRBV29-1,-,TRBJ1-1,-,TGCAGCGTTGTGGGGGGGGGACAAGGGTTGACTGAAGCTTTCTTT,CSVVGGGQGLTEAFF
TRBV7-9,TRBD1,TRBJ2-7,few,TGTGCCAGCAGCTCCCCAGGGACAGGAGATCCCTACGAGCAGTACTTC,CASSSPGTGDPYEQYF
TRBV6-5,-,TRBJ2-6,-,TGTGCCAGCCTCTCTCCCGGTGACTCTGGGGCCAACGTCCTGACTTTC,CASLSPGDSGANVLTF
TRBV29-1,TRBD1,TRBJ1-2,-,TGCAGCGTGGGGACAGGAGCACTCTATGGCTACACCTTC,CSVGTGALYGYTF
TRBV5-5,-,TRBJ1-2,few,TGTGCCAGCAGCTTGGAGGGGGAGGGCTACTATGGCTACACCTTC,CASSLEGEGYYGYTF
TRBV4-1,-,TRBJ1-5,-,TGCGCCAGCAGACCCACAGGAGATCCTAATCAGCCCCAGCATTTT,CASRPTGDPNQPQHF
TRBV15,-,TRBJ1-1,many,TGTGCCACCAATCCTACGGCCAACACTGAAGCTTTCTTT,CATNPTANTEAFF
TRBV7-9,TRBD2,TRBJ2-2,-,TGTGCCAGCAGCCCAACCCCACTAGCGGGGAACACCGGGGAGCTGTTTTTT,CASSPTPLAGNTGELFF
TRBV11-2,-,TRBJ1-5,-,TGTGCCAGCAGCTTACCGTCTCAGCCCCAGCATTTT,CASSLPSQPQHF
TRBV20-1,-,TRBJ2-7,many,TGCAGTGCTAGGACAGTCCAAACCTACGAGCAGTACTTC,CSARTVQTYEQYF
TRBV7-9,-,TRBJ2-5,few,TGTGCCAGCAGTTTAGGATCGGCCCAGTACTTC,CASSLGSAQYF
TRBV10-3,TRBD1,TRBJ2-7,-,TGTGCCATCAGTGAGTCGAACAGGGGTGGCTACGAGCAGTACTTC,CAISESNRGGYEQYF
TRBV9,-,TRBJ2-7,few,TGTGCCAGCAGCGAAGCCGAGGTAGGAGGGTGGTACGAGCAGTACTTC,CASSEAEVGGWYEQYF
TRBV15,-,TRBJ2-5,-,TGTGCCACCAGCAGAGCTTTTGGGACCGGCGTCGAGACCCAGTACTTC,CATSRAFGTGVETQYF
TRBV4-3,TRBD1,TRBJ2-2,many,TGTGCCAGCAGCCCTACAGGGGCCGGGGAGCTGTTTTTT,CASSPTGAGELFF
TRBV7-9,TRBD2,TRBJ2-6,many,TGTGCCTGGGGCGGGGGGAGTGCCTCTGGGGCCAACGTCCTGACTTTC,CAWGGGSASGANVLTF
TRBV24-1,-,TRBJ2-6,-,TGTGCCACCAGTGAACCCTCTGGGGCCAGCGTCCTGACTTTT,CATSEPSGASVLTF
TRBV2,TRBD2,TRBJ2-7,once,TGTGCCAGCTCATCGGCTAGCGGGAGCGGCGGGCAGTACTTC,CASSSASGSGGQYF
TRBV20-1,-,TRBJ2-7,many,TGCAGTGCTAGAGATGGCTGGGGAGCCTACGAGCAGTACTTC,CSARDGWGAYEQYF
TRBV9,-,TRBJ1-4,few,TGTGCCAGCAGCGCTGGGGGCCGGCGGGAAGAAAAACTGTTTTTT,CASSAGGRREEKLFF
TRBV7-9,-,TRBJ2-7,few,TGTGCCAGCAGCTTAGTGGGCTCAAACTACGAGCAGTACTTC,CASSLVGSNYEQYF
TRBV29-1,TRBD1,TRBJ2-7,many,TGCAGCGTTGAATGGGGGACAGGCTACGAGCAGTACTTC,CSVEWGTGYEQYF
TRBV12-3/TRBV12-4,-,TRBJ2-5,few,TGTGCCAGCAGTTTCGTCCTACAGATCCAAGAGACCCAGTACTTC,CASSFVLQIQETQYF
TRBV9,TRBD1,TRBJ2-5,many,TGTGCCAGCAGCCCCCCCCAGGGGGCGGGTGAGACCCAGTACTTC,CASSPPQGAGETQYF
TRBV20-1,TRBD2,TRBJ2-5,-,TGCAGTGCTATTCGACTAGCGGGGGGGCTAGAGACCCAGTACTTC,CSAIRLAGGLETQYF
TRBV29-1,TRBD1,TRBJ2-7,-,TGCAGCGTTGTACCCGACAGGGTAAAATACGAGCAGTACTTC,CSVVPDRVKYEQYF
TRBV19,TRBD1,TRBJ2-6,few,TGTGCCAGTAGGCCGGGACAGGACACTGAAGCTTTC,CASRPGQDTEAF
TRBV5-5,-,TRBJ1-4,many,TGTGCCAGCAGTCCCAGGGTGGACGGCGAAAAACTGTTTTTT,CASSPRVDGEKLFF
TRBV2,-,TRBJ1-4,many,TGTGCCAGCTTAGGGGGGAAGGAAAAACTGTTTTTT,CASLGGKEKLFF
TRBV11-3,-,TRBJ1-4,-,TGTGCCAGCAGCGGATCGGGGGGAGAAAAACTGTTTTTT,CASSGSGGEKLFF
TRBV29-1,-,TRBJ2-7,many,TGCAGCGTTGGGACCCGGGACTTTTCCTACGAGCAGTACTTC,CSVGTRDFSYEQYF
TRBV7-9,TRBD2,TRBJ2-7,many,TGTGCCAGCAGCTTGACTAGCGCGGCCTACGAGCAGTACTTC,CASSLTSAAYEQYF
TRBV19,-,TRBJ1-5,many,TGTGCCAGTAGTATTTGGGGTCGCGGGCAGCCCCAGCATTTT,CASSIWGRGQPQHF
TRBV15,-,TRBJ1-1,-,TGTGCCACCAGCGACTGGGGGGCAGACACTGAAGCTTTCTTT,CATSDWGADTEAFF
TRBV9,-,TRBJ1-5,many,TGTGCCAGCAGCGTAGGGTCAGGGCATCAGCCCCAGCATTTT,CASSVGSGHQPQHF
TRBV9,-,TRBJ1-1,few,TGTGCCAGCAGCGTAGATCCAGCTCTGAACACTGAAGCTTTCTTT,CASSVDPALNTEAFF
TRBV2,-,TRBJ2-7,-,TGTGCCAGCAAAGAGGCGGGTACGACCTACGAGCAGTACTTC,CASKEAGTTYEQYF
TRBV9,-,TRBJ2-2,-,TGTGCCAGCAGCGTAAGGGGAAGGGGGGCTTCGAACACCGGGGAGCTGTTTTTT,CASSVRGRGASNTGELFF
TRBV20-1,TRBD2,TRBJ2-2,-,TGCAGCGCGCTGGGACTAGCGGAGAACACCGGGGAGCTGTTTTTT,CSALGLAENTGELFF
TRBV2,-,TRBJ1-1,few,TGTGCCAGCAGTTACCACTCTCTCAGGGTGAGGAACACTGAAGCTTTCTTT,CASSYHSLRVRNTEAFF